The next 26 T cell receptor beta chains were all read from a single sample in a study of spatial heterogeneity in lung cancer. Regarding the study as a whole: Mutation counts in tumors were tracked by counts of expanded intratumoral alpha and beta TCRs.

These receptors are not linked to any known antigen. Noted time point: sample taken at primary tumor resection. TCRdb re-called the 5' RACE reads with MiXCR, one entry per CDR3 protein. Among 9,000 to 13,000 distinct CDR3 sequences listed, over 9.5% were seen once. The sequences come from lung tumor tissue, collected at surgery. These receptors were obtained from a male donor with early-stage non-small cell lung cancer.

V usage is TRBV20-1 and J usage is TRBJ1-1; the D is unclear. Germline CDR1 is DFQATT and CDR2 is SNEGSKA (reference sequence). The V and J ends lost 6 bases and 4 bases respectively, with 12 bases between them. The CDR3 runs 12 residues. The CDR3 loop is CSAADGPTEAFF. CDR3 nucleotides: TGCAGTGCCGCAGACGGACCCACTGAAGCTTTCTTT.

This clonotype was found many times. V is TRBV10-3 and J is TRBJ1-3, with TRBD1 as a possible D gene (5 bases). Trimming shortened V by 7 bases and J by 2 bases, and 9 bases separated the two germline ends. There are 13 residues in the CDR3. The germline V gene has CDR1 ENHRY and CDR2 SYGVKD. CDR3 DNA: TGTGCCATCACCGGGGGAGCTGGAAACACCATATATTTT. Protein: CAITGGAGNTIYF.

This clonotype was observed a few times. The V call is TRBV9, the J call TRBJ1-6; D not resolved. CDR3 length: 12 amino acids. The germline V gene encodes CDR1 SGDLS and CDR2 YYNGEE. V lost 0 bases to trimming and J lost 9 bases, with 4 bases between them. The CDR3 is CASSVGSSPLHF. CDR3 DNA sequence: TGTGCCAGCAGCGTAGGATCTTCACCCCTCCACTTT. The complete variable domain, with remaining parts taken from reference TRBV9 and TRBJ1-6, reads DSGVTQTPKHLITATGQRVTLRCSPRSGDLSVYWYQQSLDQGLQFLIQYYNGEERAKGNILERFSAQQFPDLHSELNLSSLELGDSALYFCASSVGSSPLHFGNGTRLTVT.

This clonotype was picked up many times. The CDR3 nucleotides are TGTGCCAGCAACGCCGGGACAGTCGGTGAAAAACTGTTTTTT. It translates to CASNAGTVGEKLFF. The chain recombines TRBV2 with TRBJ1-4; 7 positions agree with TRBD1. The CDR3 runs 14 residues. Per the germline V gene, CDR1 is SNHLY and CDR2 is FYNNEI. The ends lost 7 bases at V and 7 bases at J; junction bases unmatched: 9.

At least ten counts were recorded for this clonotype. This chain uses TRBV15 with TRBJ1-6, with 7 positions matching TRBD1. This CDR3 region has 13 residues. Germline assignment: CDR1 LNHNV and CDR2 YYDKDF (reference sequence). V dropped 5 bases and J dropped 14; count of bases not matched to a gene: 9. DNA of the CDR3: TGTGCCACCAGCTCTGCAGGGGGTGTCACCCTCCACTTT. As protein: CATSSAGGVTLHF.

This clonotype is medium-sized in the sample. The rearrangement joins TRBV5-1 to TRBJ1-1, with 8 bases aligning to TRBD1. J lost 3 bases, V lost 7 bases, and 5 bases had no gene match. The CDR3 has 13 residues. Germline CDR1 SGHRS, CDR2 YFSETQ. The CDR3 here is CASQGARDTEAFF. The CDR3 nucleotides read TGCGCCAGCCAGGGGGCAAGGGACACTGAAGCTTTCTTT.

This clonotype was observed a few times. This chain joins TRBV3-1 and TRBJ2-2; 12 nucleotides match TRBD2. Germline trimming cut 5 bases from V and 6 bases from J; bases unmatched to any gene: 7. The CDR3 is 16 residues long. Germline V CDR1 and CDR2: LGHDT, YNNKEL (reference sequence). The CDR3 DNA reads as TGTGCCAGCAGCTTTACTAGCGGGGGGACCTCCGGGGAGCTGTTTTTT. It is translated as CASSFTSGGTSGELFF. Using reference TRBV3-1 and TRBJ2-2 for the parts outside the CDR3, the full variable domain is DTAVSQTPKYLVTQMGNDKSIKCEQNLGHDTMYWYKQDSKKFLKIMFSYNNKELIINETVPNRFSPKSPDKAHLNLHINSLELGDSAVYFCASSFTSGGTSGELFFGEGSRLTVL.

The chain couples TRBV18 to TRBJ1-2, with D possibly matching TRBD1 (5 bases). Germline V gives CDR1 KGHSH, CDR2 LQKENI. Trimming removed 2 bases from V and 4 bases from J, with 11 bases in between. CDR3 length: 14 amino acids. In DNA, the CDR3 is TGTGCCAGCTCACCAGAGGGGTTCGGCTATGGCTACACCTTC. It encodes CASSPEGFGYGYTF.

This clonotype was seen repeatedly, ten times or more. The chain combines TRBV18 with TRBJ2-3; TRBD1 matches at 9 bases. From germline, CDR1 is KGHSH and CDR2 LQKENI. With V trimmed by 3 bases and J by 7 bases, 11 bases remained unmatched. This CDR3 spans 16 amino acids. DNA of the CDR3: TGTGCCAGCTCACCTAGCCGGGACAGGGTTTCGTATACGCAGTATTTT. It yields the protein CASSPSRDRVSYTQYF.

This clonotype was detected ten times or more. The V and J genes are TRBV10-2 and TRBJ1-1; the match to TRBD1 covers 9 bases. The CDR3 sequence is 14 residues long. Unmatched junction bases numbered 2, after V lost 5 bases and J lost 1 base. In germline, CDR1 is WSHSY, CDR2 SAAADI. CDR3 amino acids: CASSSQGANTEAFF. The CDR3 DNA reads as TGCGCCAGCAGTTCACAGGGGGCGAACACTGAAGCTTTCTTT.

This clonotype is classed as medium-sized. The chain is built from TRBV29-1 and TRBJ2-7, with unresolved D. Trimming pared 6 bases from V and 7 bases from J, leaving 22 bases between. Germline CDR1 and CDR2: SQVTM and ANQGSEA. This CDR3 has 14 residues. The CDR3 sequence is CSVAMGDGAWEQYF. CDR3 sequence (DNA): TGCAGCGTCGCAATGGGCGACGGCGCTTGGGAGCAGTACTTC.

This clonotype was seen a handful of times. The V and J genes are TRBV14 and TRBJ2-2; 7 bases line up with TRBD1. The germline V gene encodes CDR1 SGHDN and CDR2 FVKESK. The CDR3 spans 13 residues. V lost 4 bases and J lost 6; bases outside the gene matches: 2. CDR3 loop: CASSRQGAGELFF. Written as DNA, the CDR3 is TGTGCCAGCAGCCGACAGGGAGCCGGGGAGCTGTTTTTT.

This clonotype showed up many times. The rearrangement links TRBV21-1 to TRBJ2-3; the DNA was not used to check the table's D call, TRBD2. TRBV21-1 is given as a pseudogene. The CDR3 sequence is 15 residues long. The CDR3 region has the DNA TGTGCCAGCGCGGGACTTCGTTCTAGCACAGATACGCAGTATTTT. Amino acid sequence: CASAGLRSSTDTQYF.

V is TRBV18 and J is TRBJ2-3; D uncertain. V was cut by 4 bases and J by 2 bases, with 13 bases left in between. The CDR3 sequence is 15 residues long. Germline loops: CDR1 KGHSH, CDR2 LQKENI. CDR3 DNA sequence: TGTGCCAGCTCACTCAACATGGAACCCACAGATACGCAGTATTTT. Translation gives CASSLNMEPTDTQYF.

V is TRBV6-1 and J is TRBJ1-1, with unresolved D. The V gene's germline CDR1 is MNHNS and CDR2 SASEGT. V lost 2 bases to trimming and J lost 1 base, with 8 bases between them. The CDR3 length is 14 residues. CDR3 amino acids: CASSERSQNTEAFF. The DNA for the CDR3 is TGTGCCAGCAGTGAACGGTCGCAGAACACTGAAGCTTTCTTT.

CDR3 DNA sequence: TGTGCCAGCAGCTATGTATCGAGCAATCAGCCCCAGCATTTT. This translates into CASSYVSSNQPQHF. V is TRBV6-2 or TRBV6-3 and J is TRBJ1-5; D remains unclear. Deletions cut 6 bases from V and 1 base from J, with 10 bases between. Germline values: CDR1 MNHEY, CDR2 SVGEGT. The CDR3 consists of 14 residues.

This clonotype was seen at least ten times. The chain couples TRBV5-1 to TRBJ2-3, with D unclear. Germline lookup yields CDR1 SGHRS and CDR2 YFSETQ. Trimming left V 4 bases short and J 0 bases short, with 6 bases between. This CDR3 has 13 residues. CDR3 residues: CASSGTSTDTQYF. The CDR3 nucleotides read TGCGCCAGCAGCGGAACAAGCACAGATACGCAGTATTTT.

This sequence joins TRBV27 and TRBJ2-5; D is unresolved. The CDR3 loop spans 12 amino acids. Trimming pared 4 bases from V and 1 base from J, leaving 4 bases between. The germline CDR1 and CDR2 sequences are MNHEY and SMNVEV (reference sequence). In nucleotides, the CDR3 is TGTGCCAGCAGTTACCGCCAAGAGACCCAGTACTTC. Protein product: CASSYRQETQYF.

The sample holds a few counts of this clonotype. In nucleotides, the CDR3 is TGTGCCAGCAGTTCACGGGTTTTCGGAGCTTTCTTT. Protein sequence: CASSSRVFGAFF. The gene calls are TRBV28 and TRBJ1-1; D unresolved. Germline loops: CDR1 MDHEN, CDR2 SYDVKM. This CDR3 region has 12 residues. Trimming left V 4 bases short and J 10 bases short, with 13 bases between.

This clonotype appeared many times. The DNA for the CDR3 is TGTGCCAGCAGCCAAACATGGGCCGGGGAGCTGTTTTTT. This sequence encodes CASSQTWAGELFF. The chain couples TRBV14 to TRBJ2-2; D remains unclear. The V end was cut by 2 bases, the J end by 6 bases, with 7 bases between. The CDR3 spans 13 residues. Germline V CDR1 and CDR2: SGHDN, FVKESK.

The chain has TRBV19 and TRBJ2-3, with TRBD2 identical over 10 bases. The CDR3 is made up of 16 amino acids. Germline V gene lookup returns CDR1 LNHDA and CDR2 SQIVND (reference sequence). V dropped 2 bases and J dropped 0; count of bases not matched to a gene: 2. CDR3: CASSISGGASTDTQYF. DNA of the CDR3: TGTGCCAGTAGTATAAGCGGGGGGGCTAGCACAGATACGCAGTATTTT.

The sample holds many counts of this clonotype. The chain recombines TRBV4-1 with TRBJ2-1; D remains unclear. The CDR3 loop spans 14 amino acids. Trimming stripped 0 bases from V and 2 bases from J, with 5 bases between. Germline V gives CDR1 MGHRA, CDR2 YSYEKL. CDR3 region: CASSQDATYNEQFF. CDR3 nucleotides: TGCGCCAGCAGCCAAGATGCCACCTACAATGAGCAGTTCTTC.

This clonotype has only a few counts. V gene TRBV3-1 combines with J gene TRBJ2-5, with D perhaps being TRBD1 or TRBD2 (6 bases each). The CDR3 is 15 residues long. Germline V CDR1 and CDR2: LGHDT, YNNKEL (reference sequence). The V gene lost 4 bases and the J gene lost 3 bases, with 15 bases spanning the gap. The CDR3 DNA reads as TGTGCCAGCAGCCCATACGGGGGCTGGGAAGAGACCCAGTACTTC. Translating it yields CASSPYGGWEETQYF.

The chain has TRBV20-1 and TRBJ2-3; 7 bases match TRBD2. Germline loops: CDR1 DFQATT, CDR2 SNEGSKA (reference sequence). CDR3 length: 16 residues. V was pared by 0 bases and J by 2 bases, with 8 bases of the junction left unmatched. The CDR3 nucleotides are TGCAGTGCTAGAGATTGGGCTAGCGGCAACACAGATACGCAGTATTTT. It yields the protein CSARDWASGNTDTQYF.

This clonotype was found many times. As DNA, the CDR3 is TGTGCCAGCAGCTTAGCCTCAAGGGATCGGCTGTTTTTT. It is translated as CASSLASRDRLFF. The gene calls are TRBV7-9 and TRBJ1-4; D call uncertain. Germline assignment: CDR1 SEHNR and CDR2 FQNEAQ (reference sequence). The CDR3 has 13 amino acids. The V gene lost 0 bases and the J gene lost 14 bases, with 13 bases spanning the gap.

This chain joins TRBV4-1 and TRBJ1-2; 7 bases are shared with TRBD1. V dropped 3 bases and J dropped 5; count of bases not matched to a gene: 6. The CDR3 has 14 amino acids. Germline CDR1 reads MGHRA; CDR2 reads YSYEKL. CDR3 region: CASSHVGTAYGYTF. The DNA of the CDR3 is TGCGCCAGCAGCCATGTGGGGACAGCGTATGGCTACACCTTC.